Following are 18 T cell receptor beta chains from one sample sequenced in a study of blood T cells in healthy people across ages. Next came a second PCR, run for about 7 to 12 cycles, which used a sample-barcoded 5' primer along with a J-beta primer mix. TCRdb redid the calling of the 5' RACE reads with MiXCR, one entry per CDR3 protein. The sample shows around 1.5 million distinct CDR3 sequences, about 35% of them seen only once. The sample taken for sequencing was blood. The receptors were gathered from a woman aged 25 to 39 in good health.

The CDR3 spells CASSLAQGAWDGYTF. In nucleotides, the CDR3 is TGCGCCAGCAGCTTGGCTCAGGGGGCCTGGGATGGCTACACCTTC. V gene TRBV5-1 combines with J gene TRBJ1-2, with TRBD1 matching over 8 bases. The ends lost 0 bases at V and 6 bases at J; junction bases unmatched: 7. The CDR3 runs to 15 residues. Germline V CDR1 and CDR2: SGHRS, YFSETQ. Full variable domain (missing parts from reference TRBV5-1 and TRBJ1-2): KAGVTQTPRYLIKTRGQQVTLSCSPISGHRSVSWYQQTPGQGLQFLFEYFSETQRNKGNFPGRFSGRQFSNSRSEMNVSTLELGDSALYLCASSLAQGAWDGYTFGSGTRLTVV.

J is TRBJ2-3 and V is TRBV11-2; D is ambiguous. V was trimmed by 1 base and J by 1 base, leaving 9 bases between them. CDR1 and CDR2 (germline): SGHAT, FQNNGV. This CDR3 contains 15 residues. The CDR3 DNA sequence: TGTGCCAGCAGCTTAGGGGTCAGACGCACAGATACGCAGTATTTT. Translating gives CASSLGVRRTDTQYF.

This clonotype came up a few times. The chain uses TRBV5-1 and TRBJ2-7; 8 nucleotides agree with TRBD2. CDR1 is SGHRS and CDR2 is YFSETQ in the germline V gene. The V gene end was trimmed by 4 bases and the J gene end by 3 bases; junction bases not matched to a gene: 9. CDR3 length equals 15 residues. CDR3 protein: CASSLGAGAIYEQYF. CDR3 DNA sequence: TGCGCCAGCAGCCTGGGAGCGGGGGCGATCTACGAGCAGTACTTC.

In its sample, this clonotype was seen a few times. V and J are TRBV20-1 and TRBJ2-7; TRBD2 might be the D (8 bases). Trimming pared 6 bases from V and 5 bases from J, leaving 17 bases between. CDR3 length: 13 amino acids. Germline CDR1 and CDR2: DFQATT and SNEGSKA (reference sequence). CDR3 amino acids: CSAPGGGVDEQYF. The DNA of the CDR3 is TGCAGTGCCCCGGGAGGGGGCGTGGACGAGCAGTACTTC.

The chain uses TRBV6-5 and TRBJ2-7, with D perhaps matching TRBD1 (5 bases). The V gene lost 0 bases and the J gene lost 2 bases, with 14 bases spanning the gap. CDR3 length equals 16 residues. Germline CDR1 MNHEY, CDR2 SVGAGI. The CDR3 region has the DNA TGTGCCAGCAGTTACTCCGTAGGGGTGGCGGCCTACGAGCAGTACTTC. Residues: CASSYSVGVAAYEQYF.

This clonotype was seen ten or more times. CDR3 residues: CSASEETGVRETQYF. Written as DNA, the CDR3 is TGCAGTGCCAGCGAAGAAACAGGGGTCAGGGAGACCCAGTACTTC. The V and J genes are TRBV20-1 and TRBJ2-5, with 7 bases matching TRBD1. V lost 6 bases and J lost 5; bases outside the gene matches: 15. The length of the CDR3 is 15 residues. Germline assignment: CDR1 DFQATT and CDR2 SNEGSKA (reference sequence).

This chain links TRBV27 with TRBJ2-1, with TRBD2 matching over 7 bases. CDR3 size: 15 residues. Per the germline V gene, CDR1 is MNHEY and CDR2 is SMNVEV (reference sequence). The V gene end was trimmed by 1 base and the J gene end by 10 bases; junction bases not matched to a gene: 10. This CDR3 reads CASSLWGTTSEEQFF. As DNA, the CDR3 is TGTGCCAGCAGTTTATGGGGGACTACCTCGGAGGAGCAGTTCTTC.

CDR3 sequence: CASSGLGGSGEQYF. CDR3 DNA sequence: TGTGCCAGCAGTGGCCTGGGGGGGTCTGGCGAGCAGTACTTC. J is TRBJ2-5 and V is TRBV27; TRBD2 aligns across 7 bases. TRBJ2-7 explains the end of the DNA better; the J call may be wrong. There are 14 residues in the CDR3. Germline CDR1 MNHEY, CDR2 SMNVEV (reference sequence).

A few counts support this clonotype. This rearrangement joins TRBV4-1 to TRBJ1-5, with a tentative D call TRBD1 (5 bases). Germline V gene lookup returns CDR1 MGHRA and CDR2 YSYEKL. With 0 bases removed from V and 7 bases from J, the gap between germline ends came to 13 bases. The CDR3 is made up of 15 amino acids. The CDR3 loop reads CASSQDWTLGQPQHF. The DNA for the CDR3 is TGCGCCAGCAGCCAAGATTGGACACTTGGCCAGCCCCAGCATTTT.

This sequence joins TRBV10-3 and TRBJ2-1; 13 bases line up with TRBD2. This CDR3 comprises 17 residues. V lost 3 bases and J lost 8; bases outside the gene matches: 10. The germline gives CDR1 ENHRY, CDR2 SYGVKD. CDR3 bases: TGTGCCATCAGTGAAAGCGAACTAGCGGGAGGGCCATATGAGCAGTTCTTC. This codes for CAISESELAGGPYEQFF.

The chain links TRBV27 to TRBJ2-1; a possible D gene is TRBD1 (6 bases). V shed 3 bases and J shed 7 bases, with 13 bases lying between them. Germline V gives CDR1 MNHEY, CDR2 SMNVEV (reference sequence). The CDR3 covers 14 residues. The CDR3, as DNA: TGTGCCAGCAGTTTCCAACAGGGAGCGAATGAGCAGTTCTTC. Translated: CASSFQQGANEQFF.

This chain links TRBV5-1 with TRBJ1-4; tentatively, D is TRBD1 (6 bases). Germline CDR1 is SGHRS and CDR2 is YFSETQ. This CDR3 is 15 amino acids long. Deletions cut 4 bases from V and 5 bases from J, with 15 bases between. CDR3 sequence (DNA): TGCGCCAGCAGCCTGGGGGCGGGGTTCAATGAAAAACTGTTTTTT. It yields the protein CASSLGAGFNEKLFF.

Of note for this clonotype: The germline gene is not matched at one end of the junction; a read error may be the cause. The chain links TRBV7-9 to TRBJ1-2; D gene ambiguous. The CDR3 sequence is 14 residues long. Per germline, CDR1 SEHNR and CDR2 FQNEAQ (reference sequence). The chain's CDR3 is CTSSPPLAAYGYTF. The CDR3 coding sequence is TGTACCAGCAGCCCTCCCCTCGCGGCCTATGGCTACACCTTC.

This clonotype has more than one count but fewer than ten. V gene TRBV6-4 combines with J gene TRBJ1-2, with a possible D match to TRBD1 (6 bases). CDR3 length: 15 residues. Germline CDR1 MRHNA, CDR2 SNTAGT. V lost 4 bases, J lost 4 bases, and 16 bases lay in between. CDR3 amino acids: CASSAQAGAGYGYTF. As DNA, the CDR3 is TGTGCCAGCAGTGCCCAGGCGGGGGCAGGCTATGGCTACACCTTC.

The chain uses TRBV5-5 and TRBJ1-1, with 7 positions matching TRBD1. This CDR3 is built from 14 residues. Germline V lookup: CDR1 SGHKS, CDR2 YYEKEE (reference sequence). The junction had 6 bases not matched to a gene; V was cut back by 3 bases and J by 4 bases. This CDR3 is CASSSYRDSTEAFF. DNA of the CDR3: TGTGCCAGCAGCTCCTACCGGGACAGCACTGAAGCTTTCTTT. The complete variable domain, with remaining parts taken from reference TRBV5-5 and TRBJ1-1, reads DAGVTQSPTHLIKTRGQQVTLRCSPISGHKSVSWYQQVLGQGPQFIFQYYEKEERGRGNFPDRFSARQFPNYSSELNVNALLLGDSALYLCASSSYRDSTEAFFGQGTRLTVV.

This chain uses TRBV7-3 with TRBJ2-1, with 7 bases that match TRBD2. The junction had 14 bases not matched to a gene; V was cut back by 5 bases and J by 7 bases. This CDR3 is 16 amino acids long. Germline CDR1 and CDR2: SGHTA and FQGTGA. DNA for the CDR3: TGTGCCAGCAGCCCTCGACTAGCCCTGATTAGTAATGAGCAGTTCTTC. This gives the protein CASSPRLALISNEQFF.

This chain connects TRBV7-8 to TRBJ2-1; D unclear. Germline CDR1 reads SGHVS; CDR2 reads FQNEAQ. CDR3 length: 11 residues. V lost 4 bases and J lost 12, with 10 bases in between. The CDR3 loop reads CASSSFLGQFF. CDR3 nucleotides: TGTGCCAGCAGCTCCTTTCTAGGGCAGTTCTTC.

The V and J genes are TRBV24-1 and TRBJ1-1; TRBD1 might be the D (5 bases). The V end lost 5 bases, the J end lost 4 bases, and 19 bases lay between the germline ends. The CDR3 sequence is 16 residues long. Germline V gives CDR1 KGHDR, CDR2 SFDVKD. The chain's CDR3 is CATSVSDGRGGTEAFF. The CDR3 DNA follows: TGTGCCACCAGTGTTTCGGACGGACGGGGGGGCACTGAAGCTTTCTTT.